The present TCR beta chain was sequenced within a study of T cell responses to AZD1222 COVID-19 vaccine. General study results and limits: Only 5 or 6 people who got AZD1222 tested seropositive at baseline.

This clone showed up just a few times. Its antigen is undetermined. The CDR3 contains 17 residues. With 3 bases clipped from V and 1 base from J, the junction kept 12 bases outside the gene matches. CDR1 and CDR2 (germline): SGHRS, YFSETQ. The repertoire was sequenced with immunoSEQ multiplex PCR; TCRdb's copy has only in-frame clones and lacks some. The sample records some 130,000 clones, 88% being singletons. The chain couples TRBV5-1 to TRBJ1-2; 7 nucleotides align to TRBD1. This receptor was taken from an adult in good health. The sequencing used peripheral blood, collected on day 0 of MenACWY control vaccination. Here the CDR3 DNA reads TGCGCCAGCAGCTGGAATATGGGACAGCAAGATAACTATGGCTACACCTTC. Its protein product is CASSWNMGQQDNYGYTF. The complete variable domain, with remaining parts taken from reference TRBV5-1 and TRBJ1-2, reads KAGVTQTPRYLIKTRGQQVTLSCSPISGHRSVSWYQQTPGQGLQFLFEYFSETQRNKGNFPGRFSGRQFSNSRSEMNVSTLELGDSALYLCASSWNMGQQDNYGYTFGSGTRLTVV.